A single sample is the source of the 27 T cell receptor beta chains below, sequenced in a study of blood T cells in healthy people across ages. A J-beta primer mix and a sample-barcoded 5' primer were used in a second PCR of roughly 6 to 11 cycles. MiXCR, applied by TCRdb to the 5' RACE reads, yields one record per CDR3 protein. The table lists 1.5 million to 2 million distinct CDR3 sequences, roughly 32% of them singletons. Specimen: blood. The receptors originated from a woman under 40 in good health.

The CDR3 reads CASSSRQEDRDEKLFF. As DNA, the CDR3 is TGTGCCAGCAGCTCCCGTCAAGAGGATAGAGATGAAAAACTGTTTTTT. The chain recombines TRBV7-3 with TRBJ1-4; no clear D gene. The CDR3 runs 16 residues. V was shortened by 4 bases and J by 6 bases, with 18 bases between the two germline ends. The germline CDR1 and CDR2 sequences are SGHTA and FQGTGA.

J is TRBJ2-3 and V is TRBV25-1, with 7 nucleotides matching TRBD2. Germline lookup yields CDR1 MGHDK and CDR2 SYGVNS. After removal of 4 bases from V and 1 base from J, the junction contained 8 bases not matched to a gene. The CDR3 extends over 16 amino acids. In DNA form, the CDR3 reads TGTGCCAGCAGTGGATTCTTGGGGGGGGGCACAGATACGCAGTATTTT. It codes for CASSGFLGGGTDTQYF.

The chain's CDR3 is CSASPPSGRAMETQYF. The CDR3 DNA reads as TGCAGTGCTAGTCCCCCTAGCGGGAGGGCCATGGAGACCCAGTACTTC. This rearrangement joins TRBV20-1 to TRBJ2-5, with 12 nucleotides matching TRBD2. Germline V gene data show CDR1 as DFQATT and CDR2 as SNEGSKA (reference sequence). The CDR3 is 16 residues long. V trimming: 3 bases; J trimming: 5 bases; junction bases outside the gene matches: 10.

This clonotype was observed a few times. This rearrangement joins TRBV7-9 to TRBJ2-7, with 8 bases aligning to TRBD1. This CDR3 has 14 amino acids. The germline V gene encodes CDR1 SEHNR and CDR2 FQNEAQ (reference sequence). Trimming took 5 bases from V and 5 from J; bases not matched to a gene: 8. DNA for the CDR3: TGTGCCAGCAGCCTTGCCAGGGGGCAGAACGAGCAGTACTTC. This sequence encodes CASSLARGQNEQYF.

About this clonotype: One junction end disagrees with the germline gene, perhaps due to a read error. V and J are TRBV7-9 and TRBJ1-1; D call uncertain. CDR1 and CDR2 (germline): SEHNR, FQNEAQ (reference sequence). This CDR3 is built from 14 residues. CDR3 DNA sequence: TGTGCCGGCAGCTTAGTTCAGACGAACACTGAAGCTTTCTTT. Amino acid sequence: CAGSLVQTNTEAFF.

V usage is TRBV6-1 and J usage is TRBJ2-1; D gene ambiguous. Germline V CDR1 and CDR2: MNHNS, SASEGT. This CDR3 has 12 amino acids. V was cut by 7 bases and J by 6 bases, with 10 bases left in between. The CDR3 bases are TGTGCCAGCACTGCCAGCCCCAATGAGCAGTTCTTC. As protein: CASTASPNEQFF.

This clonotype was seen just once. The chain couples TRBV3-1 to TRBJ2-1, with 14 bases aligning to TRBD2. J gave up 0 bases and V 4 bases, and 11 bases lay outside the gene matches. Germline CDR1 reads LGHDT; CDR2 reads YNNKEL (reference sequence). CDR3 size: 20 residues. CDR3 sequence reads: CASSPMGLAGAYSSYNEQFF. The CDR3 coding sequence is TGTGCCAGCAGCCCGATGGGACTAGCGGGGGCCTACAGCTCCTACAATGAGCAGTTCTTC.

The gene calls are TRBV25-1 and TRBJ2-7, with D possibly being TRBD1 (7 bases). The CDR3 contains 14 residues. Trimming removed 8 bases at V and 0 bases at J, with 14 bases between. Germline CDR1 is MGHDK and CDR2 is SYGVNS. The chain's CDR3 is CASGGRGVSYEQYF. The CDR3 DNA follows: TGTGCCAGCGGAGGCAGGGGGGTCTCCTACGAGCAGTACTTC.

This rearrangement joins TRBV5-1 to TRBJ1-6; no definite D call. Germline assignment: CDR1 SGHRS and CDR2 YFSETQ. The CDR3 runs 15 residues. V lost 0 bases, J lost 8 bases, and 12 bases lay in between. The DNA for the CDR3 is TGCGCCAGCAGCTTGGAGGGCAGTAAAGATTCACCCCTCCACTTT. Its translation is CASSLEGSKDSPLHF.

In its sample, this clonotype was seen a few times. This chain connects TRBV5-1 to TRBJ2-1, with 7 positions matching TRBD2. CDR1 is SGHRS and CDR2 is YFSETQ in the germline V gene. The CDR3 has 16 residues. Germline trimming cut 4 bases from V and 7 bases from J; bases unmatched to any gene: 14. This CDR3 is CASSPTGTTGRNEQFF. Here the CDR3 DNA reads TGCGCCAGCAGCCCCACCGGGACTACGGGGCGGAATGAGCAGTTCTTC.

The chain recombines TRBV3-1 with TRBJ2-7; 10 bases are a match to TRBD1. CDR1 LGHDT and CDR2 YNNKEL come from the germline V gene (reference sequence). Trimming cost V 4 bases and J 7 bases; bases outside gene matches: 10. This CDR3 is built from 15 residues. The CDR3 DNA reads TGTGCCAGCAGCCGACCGGGACAGGGGCAACGGGAGCAGTACTTC. It encodes CASSRPGQGQREQYF.

This chain joins TRBV7-3 and TRBJ2-1; 8 positions agree with TRBD2. Germline V gives CDR1 SGHTA, CDR2 FQGTGA. This CDR3 is built from 15 residues. The J segment lost 3 bases and the V segment lost 5 bases, leaving 6 bases of the junction unmatched. CDR3 sequence reads: CASSDSGAVYNEQFF. CDR3 coding DNA: TGTGCCAGCAGCGATAGCGGGGCGGTCTACAATGAGCAGTTCTTC. Together with reference TRBV7-3 and TRBJ2-1, the CDR3 gives the full variable domain: GAGVSQTPSNKVTEKGKYVELRCDPISGHTALYWYRQSLGQGPEFLIYFQGTGAADDSGLPNDRFFAVRPEGSVSTLKIQRTERGDSAVYLCASSDSGAVYNEQFFGPGTRLTVL.

This clonotype was observed a few times. The CDR3 reads CARKLRGGSNTGELFF. CDR3 bases: TGTGCCAGAAAGCTTAGGGGGGGGAGTAACACCGGGGAGCTGTTTTTT. The chain combines TRBV7-2 with TRBJ2-2; a possible D gene is TRBD2 (7 bases). Trimming took 9 bases from V and 2 from J, leaving 19 bases between them. CDR1 and CDR2 (germline): SGHTA, FQGNSA. The CDR3 sequence is 16 residues long.

This clonotype was seen more than once but under ten times. The chain couples TRBV20-1 to TRBJ2-7, with D perhaps TRBD1 or TRBD2 (5 bases each). Germline lookup yields CDR1 DFQATT and CDR2 SNEGSKA (reference sequence). Trimming stripped 4 bases from V and 1 base from J, with 17 bases between. The CDR3 extends over 15 amino acids. The CDR3 region has the DNA TGCAGTGCTAAGAGGCTAGGGGAGAAATCCTACGAGCAGTACTTC. It translates to CSAKRLGEKSYEQYF.

The chain is built from TRBV27 and TRBJ1-5; D possibly corresponds to TRBD1 (5 bases). Trimming removed 5 bases at V and 0 bases at J, with 14 bases between. Germline CDR1 and CDR2: MNHEY and SMNVEV (reference sequence). The CDR3 consists of 16 residues. In DNA form, the CDR3 reads TGTGCCAGCAGTCCCGGGACTGGGTATAGCAATCAGCCCCAGCATTTT. It is translated as CASSPGTGYSNQPQHF.

This clonotype was seen a handful of times. The rearrangement links TRBV10-3 to TRBJ2-3, with 9 bases identical to TRBD1. Losses at the gene ends were 3 bases for V and 1 base for J; bases not matched to a gene: 2. The CDR3 consists of 15 residues. Germline CDR1 and CDR2: ENHRY and SYGVKD. As DNA, the CDR3 is TGTGCCATCAGTGATTGGACAGGGGGCACAGATACGCAGTATTTT. This sequence encodes CAISDWTGGTDTQYF.

The chain links TRBV12-3 or TRBV12-4 to TRBJ2-5, with TRBD2 matching 9 bases. The V gene end was trimmed by 3 bases and the J gene end by 6 bases; junction bases not matched to a gene: 5. The CDR3 runs 14 residues. The CDR3 reads CASSLRLAAKTQYF. The CDR3 DNA reads TGTGCCAGCAGTTTGAGACTAGCGGCGAAGACCCAGTACTTC.

J is TRBJ2-1 and V is TRBV20-1; D call uncertain. The V gene's germline CDR1 is DFQATT and CDR2 SNEGSKA (reference sequence). CDR3 length: 15 residues. The V end lost 1 base, the J end lost 3 bases, and 13 bases lay between the germline ends. The CDR3 region has the DNA TGCAGTGCTAGAGCCCCGGCGAGCTTCTACAATGAGCAGTTCTTC. Its protein product is CSARAPASFYNEQFF.

The chain links TRBV5-1 to TRBJ1-1, with TRBD1 matching 9 bases. This CDR3 comprises 16 residues. Per germline, CDR1 SGHRS and CDR2 YFSETQ. With V trimmed by 4 bases and J by 4 bases, 11 bases remained unmatched. The CDR3 DNA is TGCGCCAGCAGCCCACAAGGACAGGGGAAGAGCACTGAAGCTTTCTTT. This codes for CASSPQGQGKSTEAFF.

This chain connects TRBV20-1 to TRBJ2-3, with 11 bases that match TRBD2. Per germline, CDR1 DFQATT and CDR2 SNEGSKA (reference sequence). This CDR3 contains 14 residues. Unmatched junction bases numbered 4, after V lost 3 bases and J lost 5 bases. The CDR3 loop reads CSASLGLAVDTQYF. The CDR3 DNA reads as TGCAGTGCTAGTCTGGGACTAGCGGTAGATACGCAGTATTTT.

This clonotype has more than one count but fewer than ten. This sequence joins TRBV5-5 and TRBJ2-3, with 10 bases lining up with TRBD2. This CDR3 is built from 17 residues. The V and J ends lost 3 bases and 0 bases, in that order; junction bases with no gene match: 7. Germline V gene lookup returns CDR1 SGHKS and CDR2 YYEKEE (reference sequence). The CDR3 bases are TGTGCCAGCAGCTCCGGGACTAGCGCCCGAAGCACAGATACGCAGTATTTT. Its protein product is CASSSGTSARSTDTQYF. Full variable domain (remainder filled in from reference TRBV5-5 and TRBJ2-3): DAGVTQSPTHLIKTRGQQVTLRCSPISGHKSVSWYQQVLGQGPQFIFQYYEKEERGRGNFPDRFSARQFPNYSSELNVNALLLGDSALYLCASSSGTSARSTDTQYFGPGTRLTVL.

The V call is TRBV20-1, the J call TRBJ2-1; tentative D call: TRBD1 (6 bases). V lost 5 bases and J 5 bases, leaving 13 bases between the germline ends. This CDR3 is built from 13 residues. CDR1 DFQATT and CDR2 SNEGSKA come from the germline V gene (reference sequence). The CDR3 loop is CSAGQSGDNEQFF. The CDR3 coding sequence is TGCAGTGCTGGACAGTCGGGTGACAATGAGCAGTTCTTC.

This chain links TRBV2 with TRBJ1-4, with 8 bases identical to TRBD1. Trimming cost V 5 bases and J 6 bases; bases outside gene matches: 5. From germline, CDR1 is SNHLY and CDR2 FYNNEI. This CDR3 region has 14 residues. This CDR3 reads CASSRGTGYEKLFF. For the CDR3, the DNA is TGTGCCAGCAGTCGTGGGACAGGTTATGAAAAACTGTTTTTT. Filled out from reference TRBV2 and TRBJ1-4, the complete variable domain reads EPEVTQTPSHQVTQMGQEVILRCVPISNHLYFYWYRQILGQKVEFLVSFYNNEISEKSEIFDDQFSVERPDGSNFTLKIRSTKLEDSAMYFCASSRGTGYEKLFFGSGTQLSVL.

Of note for this clonotype: An end of the junction does not agree with germline; a read error may underlie this. The CDR3 reads CASSPQGGPGETYNKQFF. In DNA, the CDR3 is TGCGCCAGCAGCCCACAAGGAGGTCCAGGGGAGACCTACAATAAGCAGTTCTTC. The gene calls are TRBV4-1 and TRBJ2-1, with a weak D call TRBD1 (6 bases). Germline V gene lookup returns CDR1 MGHRA and CDR2 YSYEKL. The CDR3 has 18 amino acids.

In this sample, this clonotype turned up a few times. The rearrangement uses TRBV7-9 and TRBJ2-7; D is possibly TRBD1 or TRBD2 (5 bases each). Trimming took 4 bases from V and 5 from J, leaving 30 bases between them. CDR1 and CDR2 (germline): SEHNR, FQNEAQ (reference sequence). CDR3 length: 19 residues. CDR3 coding DNA: TGTGCCAGCAGCTCAGGGAAGCTGGGTTACGGGGAAAGGGTCCACGAGCAGTACTTC. Amino acids: CASSSGKLGYGERVHEQYF.

This clonotype was counted between two and nine times. The J gene is TRBJ1-6, the V gene TRBV7-8; TRBD1 aligns across 7 bases. Germline CDR1 reads SGHVS; CDR2 reads FQNEAQ. This CDR3 contains 13 residues. J lost 8 bases, V lost 5 bases, and 3 bases had no gene match. Here the CDR3 DNA reads TGTGCCAGCAGCGGGACAGACGATTCACCCCTCCACTTT. Translating gives CASSGTDDSPLHF.

The rearrangement links TRBV18 to TRBJ2-1; either TRBD1 or TRBD2 may supply D (5 bases each). This CDR3 contains 13 residues. Trimming shortened V by 0 bases and J by 7 bases, and 7 bases separated the two germline ends. In germline, CDR1 is KGHSH, CDR2 LQKENI. Here the CDR3 DNA reads TGTGCCAGCTCACCACCGGGACCAAATGAGCAGTTCTTC. Translated: CASSPPGPNEQFF.